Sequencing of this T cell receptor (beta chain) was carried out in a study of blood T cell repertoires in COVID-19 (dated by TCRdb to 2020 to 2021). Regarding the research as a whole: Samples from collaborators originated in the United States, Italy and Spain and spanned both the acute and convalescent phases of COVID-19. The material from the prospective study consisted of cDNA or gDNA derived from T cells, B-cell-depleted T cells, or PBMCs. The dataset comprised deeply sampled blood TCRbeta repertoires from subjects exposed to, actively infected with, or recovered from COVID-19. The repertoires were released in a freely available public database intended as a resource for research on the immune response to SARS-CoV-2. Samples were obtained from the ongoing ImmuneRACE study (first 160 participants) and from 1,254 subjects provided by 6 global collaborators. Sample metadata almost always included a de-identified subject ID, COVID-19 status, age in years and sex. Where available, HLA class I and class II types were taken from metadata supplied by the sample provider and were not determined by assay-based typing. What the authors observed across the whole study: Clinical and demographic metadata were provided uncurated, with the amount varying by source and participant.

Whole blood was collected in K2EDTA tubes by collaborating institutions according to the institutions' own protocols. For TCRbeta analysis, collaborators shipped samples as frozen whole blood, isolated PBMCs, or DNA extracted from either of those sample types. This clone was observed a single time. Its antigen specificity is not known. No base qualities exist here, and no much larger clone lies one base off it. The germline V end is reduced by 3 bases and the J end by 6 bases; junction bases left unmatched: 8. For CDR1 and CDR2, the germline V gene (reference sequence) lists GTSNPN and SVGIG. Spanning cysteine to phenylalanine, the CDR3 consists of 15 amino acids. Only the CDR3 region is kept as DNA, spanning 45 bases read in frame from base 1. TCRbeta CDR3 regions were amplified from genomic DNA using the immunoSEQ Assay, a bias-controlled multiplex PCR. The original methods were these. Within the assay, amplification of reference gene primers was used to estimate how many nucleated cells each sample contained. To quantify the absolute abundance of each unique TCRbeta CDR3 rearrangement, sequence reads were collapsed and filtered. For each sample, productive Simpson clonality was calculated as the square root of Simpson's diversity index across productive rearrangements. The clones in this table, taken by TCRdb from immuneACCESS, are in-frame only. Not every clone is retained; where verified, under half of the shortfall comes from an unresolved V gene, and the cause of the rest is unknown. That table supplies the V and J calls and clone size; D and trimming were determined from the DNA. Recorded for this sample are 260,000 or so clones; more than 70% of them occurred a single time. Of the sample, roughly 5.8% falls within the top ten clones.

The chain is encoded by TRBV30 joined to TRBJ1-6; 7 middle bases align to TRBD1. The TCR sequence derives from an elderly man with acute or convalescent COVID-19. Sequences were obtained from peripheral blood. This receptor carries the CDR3 CAWRQGDEPNSPLHF. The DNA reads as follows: TGTGCCTGGAGGCAGGGGGACGAACCTAATTCACCCCTCCACTTT.